This note documents a single T cell receptor beta chain sequence. This clonotype was seen more than once but under ten times. Its antigen remains unidentified. Per-base qualities were not stored, and no clone one base away is much larger. Library preparation was by PCR. Instrument used: Illumina HiSeq 2500. Unique molecular identifiers were incorporated into TCR beta cDNA libraries to reduce PCR and sequencing biases. Per 1 to 10 million input T cells, roughly 0.5 million cDNA molecules were obtained, such that each molecule approximated one T cell. Patient libraries were prepared and sequenced with the same protocol used for the earlier healthy control dataset. Samples belonging to the same batch were prepared together, multiplexed and sequenced on a shared HiSeq lane. The paper's data handling went like this. MIGEC handled the raw barcoded reads, throwing out single-read molecular identifier groups before consensus assembly and CDR3 extraction. VDJtools was used for post-analysis of the clonotype tables, and diversity was normalized by down-sampling every dataset to the size of the smallest sample. Repertoire overlap clustering matched CDR3 amino acid but not nucleotide sequences to correct batch-related cross-sample contamination. Using fastp trimming at Q25 and MiXCR clonotype assembly, TCRdb reanalyzed the public sequencing data and kept in-frame beta chains. All rows with the same CDR3 protein become a single entry with the most common DNA and genes. It is TCRdb's table, rather than the study itself, that gives the V and J calls and clone size. A total of about 460,000 distinct CDR3 sequences appear in this sample, approximately 45% of them only once. About an eighth of the sample goes to the ten largest clones.

The sample comes from a study of post-analysis software for immune sequencing data (dated by TCRdb to between 2015 and 2016). Regarding the research as a whole: The recorded disease courses included relapsing-remitting, secondary progressive and progressive-relapsing multiple sclerosis, and some patients had no subtype annotation. The patient repertoires were set against about eleven previously published healthy control repertoires from donors whose ages ranged from roughly 6 to 27 years. A subset of samples was prepared in parallel using single-end sample barcoding, then pooled and co-amplified after Illumina adapter ligation.

What the work shows at the level of the full study, not this receptor alone: The control group was slightly older than the multiple sclerosis patient group. Multiple sclerosis patients had significantly lower normalized Chao1 diversity than controls, a result that suggests substantial peripheral T-cell clonal expansion. Patients showed significantly higher frequencies than controls for a handful of TRBV segments, among them TRBV5-6, TRBV5-1 and TRBV20-1. Strong co-clustering of samples prepared in the same batch was shown by direct clustering with F measure, prompting a batch-effect correction.

To demonstrate the VDJtools post-analysis software, TCR beta repertoires were profiled from the peripheral blood of more than ten young patients with multiple sclerosis. The multiple sclerosis patients were children and adolescents between roughly 6 and 17 years of age. A distance of 10 bases separates the germline ends of V and J, which lose 0 bases and 2 bases respectively. The CDR3, from cysteine to phenylalanine, totals 15 residues. Solely the CDR3 DNA is kept, with 45 bases framed from the first base. CDR1 SGHDT and CDR2 YYEEEE are derived from the germline V gene. The rearranged segments are TRBV5-6 and TRBJ2-3; the D region is possibly TRBD1 or TRBD2, each matching across 5 bases. The receptor's source is a girl between 5 and 17 years old with multiple sclerosis. The specimen sequenced was blood. The CDR3 region reads CASSLGLGTTDTQYF. Read as DNA, the sequence is TGTGCCAGCAGCTTGGGTCTTGGGACCACAGATACGCAGTATTTT.